In its sample, the clone carrying this T cell receptor beta chain was seen many times. Its target is not known. The data were taken from a study of T cells in Graves' hyperthyroidism and ophthalmopathy. Study results and caveats: Blood also showed most of the thyroid clonotypes that were expanded above 0.001.

The source material, RNA transcripts, was used to amplify TCR beta CDR3 regions. In the first-round RT-PCR of the TCR CDR3, the HTBI primer set was used. One entry per CDR3 protein, called by TCRdb with MiXCR from the multiplex PCR reads. The repertoire includes some 460,000 distinct CDR3 sequences, approximately 14% of them detected once, and around 14% sits in the top ten. Germline-derived CDR1 and CDR2 are SEHNR and FQNEAQ (reference sequence). This CDR3 spans 14 amino acids. V lost 4 bases and J 5 bases, leaving 14 bases between the germline ends. The receptor comes from a woman aged 18-29 years with Graves' hyperthyroidism. The specimen was blood. This chain joins TRBV7-9 and TRBJ1-2, with D uncertain. Here the CDR3 DNA reads TGTGCCAGCAGCTCGAGTGGGGTAGGGTATGGCTACACCTTC. Translation: CASSSSGVGYGYTF.